This record looks at one T cell receptor (beta chain) sequence and its context. Its antigen is undetermined. This specimen belongs to a study of OX40 agonist ivuxolimab in advanced cancers. General study results and limits: In the 0.1 to 3.0 mg/kg range, CD4+ and CD8+ blood T cells had expanded clonally by week 6.

Produced via immunoSEQ multiplex PCR; TCRdb's table is partial and in-frame only. The sample records about 40,000 clones, about nine tenths being singletons. This CDR3 has 17 residues. Trimming removed 6 bases from V and 2 bases from J, with 23 bases in between. Germline V CDR1 and CDR2: SGHVS, FQNEAQ. The sequencing used CD4+ or CD8+ T cells sorted from blood, collected in a trial of the OX40 agonist ivuxolimab. This clonotype was obtained from an adult with an advanced solid tumor such as melanoma, head and neck, liver or kidney cancer. This chain uses TRBV7-8 with TRBJ2-7; either TRBD1 or TRBD2 may fit D (5 bases each). CDR3 residues: CASSFSLAGTATYEQYF. CDR3 nucleotide sequence: TGTGCCAGCAGTTTCTCCTTAGCCGGGACCGCTACCTACGAGCAGTACTTC.